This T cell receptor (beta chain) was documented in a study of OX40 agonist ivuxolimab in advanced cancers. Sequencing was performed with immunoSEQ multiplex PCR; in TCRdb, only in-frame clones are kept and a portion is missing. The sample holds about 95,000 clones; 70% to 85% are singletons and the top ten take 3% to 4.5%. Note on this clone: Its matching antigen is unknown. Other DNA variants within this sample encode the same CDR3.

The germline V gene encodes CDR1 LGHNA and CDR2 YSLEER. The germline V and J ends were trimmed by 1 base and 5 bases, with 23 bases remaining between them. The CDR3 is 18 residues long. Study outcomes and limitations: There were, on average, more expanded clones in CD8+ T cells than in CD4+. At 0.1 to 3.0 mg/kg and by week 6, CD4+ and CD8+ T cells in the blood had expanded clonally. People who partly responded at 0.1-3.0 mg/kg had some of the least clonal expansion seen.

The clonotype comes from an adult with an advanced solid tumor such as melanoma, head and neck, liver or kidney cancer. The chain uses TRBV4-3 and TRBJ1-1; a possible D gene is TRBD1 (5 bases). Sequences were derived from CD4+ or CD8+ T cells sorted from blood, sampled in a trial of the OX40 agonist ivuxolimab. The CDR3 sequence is CASSQVFYRTTPNTEAFF. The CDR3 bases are TGCGCCAGCAGCCAAGTCTTTTATAGGACAACCCCGAATACTGAAGCTTTCTTT.